This passage covers 28 T cell receptor beta chains from one sample sequenced in a study of cytomegalovirus exposure and HLA in healthy donors (dated by TCRdb to the late 2010s). Libraries were built with the immunoSEQ multiplex PCR assay. A mixture of 60 forward primers for TCR Vbeta segments and 13 reverse primers for TCR Jbeta segments was used in the multiplex PCR. TCRdb retrieved this table from immuneACCESS and kept in-frame rearrangements only. Not all clones are present; in checked studies, unresolved V genes account for under half, and no reason is known for the remainder. This sample comprises 90,000 to 120,000 clones, roughly 87% of them detected only once. 2% to 3% of the sample rests with the top ten. Source material: PBMCs. Receptor source: a man aged 30 to 45 in good health and CMV-seropositive.

The chain couples TRBV6-5 to TRBJ2-1; 7 bases match TRBD2. V lost 2 bases to trimming and J lost 0 bases; unmatched junction nucleotides: 4. Germline CDR1 is MNHEY and CDR2 is SVGAGI. The CDR3 has 16 amino acids. The CDR3 DNA sequence: TGTGCCAGCAGTTACACCGGCGGGGGCTCCTACAATGAGCAGTTCTTC. Its translation is CASSYTGGGSYNEQFF.

V gene TRBV25-1 combines with J gene TRBJ2-1; D may be TRBD1 (5 bases). The length of the CDR3 is 15 residues. Germline CDR1 and CDR2: MGHDK and SYGVNS. Trimming removed 6 bases at V and 2 bases at J, with 14 bases between. This CDR3 reads CASSPGLRAYNEQFF. CDR3 bases: TGTGCCAGCAGCCCAGGGCTGCGAGCCTACAATGAGCAGTTCTTC. Combining the CDR3 with reference TRBV25-1 and TRBJ2-1 gives the whole variable domain EADIYQTPRYLVIGTGKKITLECSQTMGHDKMYWYQQDPGMELHLIHYSYGVNSTEKGDLSSESTVSRIRTEHFPLTLESARPSHTSQYLCASSPGLRAYNEQFFGPGTRLTVL.

The CDR3 is CAWARESHEQYF. The CDR3 DNA reads as TGTGCCTGGGCTAGAGAATCCCACGAGCAGTACTTC. The V and J genes are TRBV30 and TRBJ2-7; D is uncertain. V was clipped by 5 bases and J by 5 bases, with 13 bases between them. This CDR3 region has 12 residues. Germline CDR1 and CDR2: GTSNPN and SVGIG (reference sequence).

The rearrangement links TRBV18 to TRBJ1-1; the match to TRBD1 covers 8 bases. The V gene's germline CDR1 is KGHSH and CDR2 LQKENI. The CDR3 has 13 residues. J gave up 7 bases and V 4 bases, and 5 bases lay outside the gene matches. CDR3 protein: CASSRQGADEAFF. The CDR3 DNA is TGTGCCAGCTCACGGCAGGGGGCGGATGAAGCTTTCTTT. Supplemented by reference TRBV18 and TRBJ1-1, the full variable domain reads NAGVMQNPRHLVRRRGQEARLRCSPMKGHSHVYWYRQLPEEGLKFMVYLQKENIIDESGMPKERFSAEFPKEGPSILRIQQVVRGDSAAYFCASSRQGADEAFFGQGTRLTVV.

The V call is TRBV5-1, the J call TRBJ1-2, with 11 bases matching TRBD1. Germline lookup yields CDR1 SGHRS and CDR2 YFSETQ. The CDR3 is 15 amino acids. V trimming: 5 bases; J trimming: 3 bases; junction bases outside the gene matches: 6. The DNA for the CDR3 is TGCGCCAGCAGGGGTCCGGGACAGGGGGACTATGGCTACACCTTC. It translates to CASRGPGQGDYGYTF.

This chain connects TRBV10-3 to TRBJ2-1, with 8 bases identical to TRBD2. This CDR3 contains 16 residues. In germline, CDR1 is ENHRY, CDR2 SYGVKD. Unmatched junction bases numbered 9, after V lost 4 bases and J lost 4 bases. The CDR3 nucleotides read TGTGCCATCAGTGGATCCGCGGGGGGCCAATACAATGAGCAGTTCTTC. Its protein product is CAISGSAGGQYNEQFF.

The chain is built from TRBV5-4 and TRBJ1-1; possibly TRBD1 for D (5 bases). The ends were cut back, 0 bases at V and 3 bases at J, with 9 bases in the middle. Germline V lookup: CDR1 SGHNT, CDR2 YYREEE (reference sequence). CDR3 length: 14 amino acids. The CDR3 sequence: CASSLVGGDTEAFF. CDR3 DNA sequence: TGTGCCAGCAGCTTGGTGGGGGGGGACACTGAAGCTTTCTTT. The variable domain in full, completed from reference TRBV5-4 and TRBJ1-1, reads ETGVTQSPTHLIKTRGQQVTLRCSSQSGHNTVSWYQQALGQGPQFIFQYYREEENGRGNFPPRFSGLQFPNYSSELNVNALELDDSALYLCASSLVGGDTEAFFGQGTRLTVV.

Details on this clone: Additional DNA sequences in this sample encode the identical CDR3. The CDR3 DNA follows: TGTGCCAGCAGCGTGGAACTAGCGGGCGCGAACACCGGGGAGCTGTTTTTT. Residues: CASSVELAGANTGELFF. The chain uses TRBV9 and TRBJ2-2; 9 bases agree with TRBD2. The J segment lost 0 bases and the V segment lost 2 bases, leaving 5 bases of the junction unmatched. Germline values: CDR1 SGDLS, CDR2 YYNGEE. The CDR3 is made up of 17 amino acids.

The chain is built from TRBV19 and TRBJ1-5; 7 bases map to TRBD1. CDR3 length: 15 residues. V shed 10 bases, J shed 0 bases, and the junction held 9 bases outside the gene matches. Per the germline V gene, CDR1 is LNHDA and CDR2 is SQIVND (reference sequence). Written as DNA, the CDR3 is TGTGCCACTATTGAGACAGGGTATAGCAATCAGCCCCAGCATTTT. This encodes CATIETGYSNQPQHF.

This clone has just one count. The chain joins TRBV5-4 to TRBJ1-6; 7 bases fit TRBD1. Per the germline V gene, CDR1 is SGHNT and CDR2 is YYREEE (reference sequence). With V trimmed by 4 bases and J by 7 bases, 14 bases remained unmatched. The CDR3 spans 17 residues. The DNA for the CDR3 is TGTGCCAGCAGCCAATCCGGGACAGCACCACAAAATTCACCCCTCCACTTT. This sequence encodes CASSQSGTAPQNSPLHF.

The chain is built from TRBV5-6 and TRBJ1-3, with TRBD1 identical over 11 bases. The CDR3 is 13 residues long. With V trimmed by 4 bases and J by 15 bases, 9 bases remained unmatched. The germline gives CDR1 SGHDT, CDR2 YYEEEE. CDR3 nucleotides: TGTGCCAGCAGCGTCGGGACAGGGGGACGAAGATATTTT. Translated: CASSVGTGGRRYF.

The V and J genes are TRBV5-4 and TRBJ2-3; TRBD2 aligns across 7 bases. Germline CDR1 is SGHNT and CDR2 is YYREEE (reference sequence). With V trimmed by 2 bases and J by 6 bases, 3 bases remained unmatched. There are 13 residues in the CDR3. DNA for the CDR3: TGTGCCAGCAGCTTTCGGGGGGTCGATACGCAGTATTTT. This encodes CASSFRGVDTQYF.

The sample holds a few counts of this clone. The chain has TRBV9 and TRBJ2-1, with 10 positions matching TRBD2. The CDR3 has 14 residues. CDR1 is SGDLS and CDR2 is YYNGEE in the germline V gene. With 4 bases clipped from V and 6 bases from J, the junction kept 4 bases outside the gene matches. For the CDR3, the DNA is TGTGCCAGCAGCCAGGGACTAGCGTTCAATGAGCAGTTCTTC. Translation: CASSQGLAFNEQFF.

The chain is built from TRBV5-1 and TRBJ1-1; TRBD1 matches at 10 bases. There are 17 residues in the CDR3. The V and J ends lost 4 bases and 7 bases, in that order; junction bases with no gene match: 16. The germline CDR1 and CDR2 sequences are SGHRS and YFSETQ. The CDR3 sequence: CASSPGGQGTMDSEAFF. DNA of the CDR3: TGCGCCAGCAGCCCCGGGGGACAGGGGACGATGGATAGTGAAGCTTTCTTT.

The chain has TRBV7-8 and TRBJ2-1; TRBD1 agrees at 9 bases. J lost 0 bases, V lost 2 bases, and 8 bases had no gene match. The CDR3 is 18 amino acids. Germline values: CDR1 SGHVS, CDR2 FQNEAQ. The DNA of the CDR3 is TGTGCCAGCAGCTTAAAGGCCGGGACAGGGAACTCCTACAATGAGCAGTTCTTC. It codes for CASSLKAGTGNSYNEQFF.

The J gene is TRBJ1-2, the V gene TRBV19; D gene uncertain. V lost 0 bases, J lost 8 bases, and 16 bases lay in between. The CDR3 runs to 15 residues. Germline CDR1 reads LNHDA; CDR2 reads SQIVND (reference sequence). As DNA, the CDR3 is TGTGCCAGTAGTATAGATCTTGAGGGTCTTGCCGGCTACACCTTC. Translated: CASSIDLEGLAGYTF.

V and J are TRBV5-1 and TRBJ2-1, with a possible D match to TRBD2 (5 bases). The CDR3 totals 12 residues. The ends were cut back, 4 bases at V and 7 bases at J, with 9 bases in the middle. Germline loops: CDR1 SGHRS, CDR2 YFSETQ. The CDR3: CASSPPGNEQFF. Here the CDR3 DNA reads TGCGCCAGCAGCCCACCGGGGAATGAGCAGTTCTTC. The complete variable domain, with remaining parts taken from reference TRBV5-1 and TRBJ2-1, reads KAGVTQTPRYLIKTRGQQVTLSCSPISGHRSVSWYQQTPGQGLQFLFEYFSETQRNKGNFPGRFSGRQFSNSRSEMNVSTLELGDSALYLCASSPPGNEQFFGPGTRLTVL.

The rearrangement joins TRBV7-2 to TRBJ2-2; D may be TRBD2 (6 bases). The ends were cut back, 1 base at V and 6 bases at J, with 6 bases in the middle. The V gene's germline CDR1 is SGHTA and CDR2 FQGNSA. The CDR3 is 13 residues long. The DNA for the CDR3 is TGTGCCAGCAGCTTAGGGGGGGCCGGGGAGCTGTTTTTT. Translation gives CASSLGGAGELFF.

The gene calls are TRBV7-3 and TRBJ1-1; 8 positions match TRBD1. The CDR3 loop spans 15 amino acids. CDR1 and CDR2 (germline): SGHTA, FQGTGA. V lost 5 bases, J lost 4 bases, and 9 bases stayed unmatched. The CDR3 reads CASSPTTGGGTEAFF. The CDR3, as DNA: TGTGCCAGCAGCCCGACTACAGGGGGGGGCACTGAAGCTTTCTTT.

This rearrangement joins TRBV7-9 to TRBJ1-2; TRBD1 agrees at 7 bases. The germline gives CDR1 SEHNR, CDR2 FQNEAQ (reference sequence). CDR3 length equals 17 residues. J gave up 3 bases and V 4 bases, and 14 bases lay outside the gene matches. This CDR3 is CASSSIEGGLRDYGYTF. Here the CDR3 DNA reads TGTGCCAGCAGCTCCATCGAAGGGGGCTTGAGAGACTATGGCTACACCTTC.

As to this clone: Mismatch with germline at one junction end may stem from a read error. This chain uses TRBV2 with TRBJ2-4; 10 nucleotides line up with TRBD1. There are 16 residues in the CDR3. Per germline, CDR1 SNHLY and CDR2 FYNNEI. The CDR3 DNA sequence: TGTGCCACGTCCCGGGACAGGGGTTTGGCCAAAAACAGTCAGTACTTC. Its translation is CATSRDRGLAKNSQYF.

As for this clone: Different DNA sequences within this sample yield the same CDR3. The chain links TRBV5-1 to TRBJ2-1, with D perhaps matching TRBD1 (5 bases). The CDR3 loop spans 12 amino acids. V was clipped by 4 bases and J by 8 bases, with 10 bases between them. Germline CDR1 and CDR2: SGHRS and YFSETQ. This CDR3 is CASSLQGHEQFF. CDR3 bases: TGCGCCAGCAGCCTCCAGGGCCATGAGCAGTTCTTC.

The chain couples TRBV5-1 to TRBJ1-2, with TRBD1 matching 9 bases. The J segment lost 4 bases and the V segment lost 0 bases, leaving 7 bases of the junction unmatched. This CDR3 has 16 amino acids. Germline V gene lookup returns CDR1 SGHRS and CDR2 YFSETQ. CDR3 region: CASSLAFLTGGYGYTF. CDR3 DNA sequence: TGCGCCAGCAGCTTGGCCTTTTTGACAGGGGGCTATGGCTACACCTTC.

This chain joins TRBV5-1 and TRBJ1-5; 10 nucleotides align to TRBD1. CDR3 size: 14 residues. Germline loops: CDR1 SGHRS, CDR2 YFSETQ. The trim removed 4 bases at V and 5 bases at J, leaving 3 bases unmatched. The CDR3 sequence: CASSPGTGDQPQHF. CDR3 bases: TGCGCCAGCAGCCCCGGGACAGGGGATCAGCCCCAGCATTTT.

Remarks on this clone: One junction end does not reproduce the germline sequence, and a read error may be involved. This chain connects TRBV7-9 to TRBJ1-4; a possible D gene is TRBD1 (6 bases). This CDR3 is built from 14 residues. CDR1 is SEHNR, CDR2 FQNEAQ, per germline (reference sequence). The CDR3 bases are TGTTCCAGCTTCGGGGGGGCGGAATATGAAAAACTGTTTTTT. Encoded protein: CSSFGGAEYEKLFF.

The CDR3 protein is CASRTDRDTEAFF. In DNA, the CDR3 is TGTGCCAGTAGAACGGACAGGGACACTGAAGCTTTCTTT. The V gene is TRBV19, the J gene TRBJ1-1; 8 nucleotides align to TRBD1. The CDR3 is 13 amino acids. Germline V gives CDR1 LNHDA, CDR2 SQIVND (reference sequence). V shed 6 bases, J shed 3 bases, and the junction held 3 bases outside the gene matches.

The chain combines TRBV9 with TRBJ1-5, with TRBD1 identical over 11 bases. CDR3 length: 15 residues. The J segment lost 7 bases and the V segment lost 4 bases, leaving 7 bases of the junction unmatched. The germline CDR1 and CDR2 sequences are SGDLS and YYNGEE. DNA of the CDR3: TGTGCCAGCAGCCCCCGAGGGACAGGGGGACAGCCCCAGCATTTT. Its translation: CASSPRGTGGQPQHF.

The chain recombines TRBV5-1 with TRBJ1-5, with D maybe TRBD1 (5 bases). Germline V lookup: CDR1 SGHRS, CDR2 YFSETQ. The CDR3 runs 14 residues. Between the trimmed V and J ends, which lost 1 base and 7 bases, there was a span of 12 bases. CDR3 in DNA: TGCGCCAGCAGCTTGTATGCGGGGACCCAGCCCCAGCATTTT. Residues: CASSLYAGTQPQHF.